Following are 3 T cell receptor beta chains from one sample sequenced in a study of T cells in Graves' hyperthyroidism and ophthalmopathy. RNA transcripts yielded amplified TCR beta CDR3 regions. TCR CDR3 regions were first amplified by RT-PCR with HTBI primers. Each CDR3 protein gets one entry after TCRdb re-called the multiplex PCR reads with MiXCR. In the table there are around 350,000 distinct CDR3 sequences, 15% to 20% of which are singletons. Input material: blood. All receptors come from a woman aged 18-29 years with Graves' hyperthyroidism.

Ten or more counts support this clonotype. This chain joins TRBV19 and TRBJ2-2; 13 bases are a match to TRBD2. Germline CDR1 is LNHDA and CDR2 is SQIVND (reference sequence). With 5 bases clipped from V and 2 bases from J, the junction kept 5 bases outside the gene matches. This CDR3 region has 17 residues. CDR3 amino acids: CASSPRTSGGNTGELFF. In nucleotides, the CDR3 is TGTGCCAGTAGTCCTCGGACTAGCGGGGGAAACACCGGGGAGCTGTTTTTT.

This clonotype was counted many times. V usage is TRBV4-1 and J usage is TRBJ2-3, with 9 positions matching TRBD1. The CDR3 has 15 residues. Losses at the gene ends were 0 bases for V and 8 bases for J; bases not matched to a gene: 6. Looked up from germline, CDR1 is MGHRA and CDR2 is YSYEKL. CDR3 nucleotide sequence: TGCGCCAGCAGCCAAGATAAGGGACAGGGCGGTACGCAGTATTTT. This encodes CASSQDKGQGGTQYF.

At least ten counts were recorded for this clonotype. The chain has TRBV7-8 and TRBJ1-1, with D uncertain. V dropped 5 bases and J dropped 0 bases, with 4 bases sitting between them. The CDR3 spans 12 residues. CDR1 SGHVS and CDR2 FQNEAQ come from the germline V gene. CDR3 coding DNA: TGTGCCAGCAGCCTGATGAACACTGAAGCTTTCTTT. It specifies CASSLMNTEAFF.